This T cell receptor beta chain was retrieved from a study of T-cell memory formation after mild COVID-19. Study results and caveats: CM and EM subsets held most contracting CD4+ clones; EMRA held CD8+ ones. Memory sampled before infection contained some responding clones, suggesting cross-reactive memory joined. The authors did not confirm SARS-CoV-2 specificity of second-wave clones peaking day 37.

Regarding this clonotype: What it binds is unknown.

Constant-segment-primed 5'RACE gave TCR alpha and TCR beta cDNA libraries with sample barcodes and UMIs. One entry per CDR3 protein, called by TCRdb with MiXCR from the 5' RACE reads. The sample lists about 180,000 distinct CDR3 sequences; 16% were seen once. V lost 3 bases to trimming and J lost 5 bases, with 4 bases between them. The CDR3 consists of 11 residues. The TCR sequence derives from an adult woman who had mild COVID-19 (a few samples of this study predate the infection). Cell type and time point are not known. The J gene is TRBJ1-1, the V gene TRBV12-3 or TRBV12-4; D call uncertain. The sample comprised PBMCs or a T cell subset sorted from them (not recorded which). CDR3 protein: CASSLFTEAFF. The CDR3 DNA reads TGTGCCAGCAGTTTGTTTACTGAAGCTTTCTTT.